The clone carrying this TCR beta chain has at least ten counts. The antigen remains unidentified. The data were taken from a study of early T cells in non-severe SARS-CoV-2 infection. On the study more broadly: RNA in bulk from unsorted whole blood was sequenced, and chains were unpaired. Findings and caveats of the study: Sequences matched to VDJdb favored anti-spike CD8 responses, while private and CD4 specificities were missed.

Germline trimming cut 7 bases from V and 0 bases from J; bases unmatched to any gene: 8. Per germline, CDR1 DFQATT and CDR2 SNEGSKA (reference sequence). The CDR3 sequence is 15 residues long. Separate cDNA molecules each had unique molecular identifiers attached to them. MiXCR, applied by TCRdb to the 5' RACE reads, yields one record per CDR3 protein. This table has about 49,000 distinct CDR3 sequences, approximately 10% appearing once. The TCR sequence derives from an adult who was a healthcare worker with PCR-confirmed SARS-CoV-2 infection or an uninfected control (not recorded which). Input material: whole blood. The rearrangement links TRBV20-1 to TRBJ1-4; 7 bases align to TRBD1. CDR3 protein: CSVGTEGTTNEKLFF. The CDR3 nucleotides read TGCAGTGTCGGGACAGAGGGAACAACTAATGAAAAACTGTTTTTT.